One and the same sample provided the 32 T cell receptor beta chains below, sequenced in a study of CD8+CD57+ T cells in acquired aplastic anemia. Selection for sequencing was limited to patients who had shown CD8+CD57+ cell expansion by flow cytometry. Investigators profiled TCR beta VDJ and CDR3 from genomic DNA template. TCRdb fed the reads into MiXCR, producing one record per CDR3 protein. Counted here are 210,000 or so distinct CDR3 sequences, over 40% occurring once; the ten biggest clones make up about 20%. Specimen: sorted CD4+, CD8+, or CD8+CD57+ T cells (not recorded which) from PBMCs. All receptors come from a human donor with aplastic anemia.

The genes are TRBV7-4 and TRBJ2-1, with D perhaps given as TRBD1 or TRBD2 (6 bases each). Trimming took off 8 bases at V and 6 bases at J, with 8 bases between the two ends. The CDR3 extends over 11 amino acids. Per germline, CDR1 SGHVT and CDR2 SQSDAQ. This CDR3 is CASGGRNEQFF. Written as DNA, the CDR3 is TGTGCCAGCGGGGGGCGCAATGAGCAGTTCTTC.

The sample holds many counts of this clonotype. The chain has TRBV7-9 and TRBJ1-6, with D hard to call. The CDR3 spans 14 residues. Germline V gene data show CDR1 as SEHNR and CDR2 as FQNEAQ (reference sequence). V was shortened by 1 base and J by 9 bases, with 10 bases between the two germline ends. This CDR3 reads CASSLDLEGSPLHF. The CDR3, as DNA: TGTGCCAGCAGCTTAGACCTAGAGGGTTCACCCCTCCACTTT.

This clonotype has a handful of counts. A much larger clone sits a single nucleotide away, making a read error possible. The chain recombines TRBV19 with TRBJ1-6; TRBD1 matches at 8 bases. The length of the CDR3 is 15 residues. Trimming at V came to 1 base and at J to 9 bases, leaving 5 bases not matched to a gene. In germline, CDR1 is LNHDA, CDR2 SQIVND (reference sequence). CDR3 DNA: TGTGCCAGTAGTATAGGACAGGGGCAATTTTCACCCCTCCACTTT. It encodes CASSIGQGQFSPLHF.

This clonotype was observed many times. This sequence joins TRBV7-2 and TRBJ1-3; no firm D call. V was clipped by 2 bases and J by 1 base, with 6 bases between them. The CDR3 contains 14 residues. The germline V gene encodes CDR1 SGHTA and CDR2 FQGNSA. The chain's CDR3 is CASSLKGSGNTIYF. The CDR3 DNA sequence: TGTGCCAGCAGCTTAAAGGGATCTGGAAACACCATATATTTT. The whole variable domain, filled in from reference TRBV7-2 and TRBJ1-3, reads GAGVSQSPSNKVTEKGKDVELRCDPISGHTALYWYRQSLGQGLEFLIYFQGNSAPDKSGLPSDRFSAERTGGSVSTLTIQRTQQEDSAVYLCASSLKGSGNTIYFGEGSWLTVV.

There are many counts of this clonotype. The chain recombines TRBV20-1 with TRBJ2-3, with D tentatively TRBD2 (5 bases). V dropped 1 base and J dropped 0 bases, with 14 bases sitting between them. CDR1 and CDR2 (germline): DFQATT, SNEGSKA (reference sequence). The CDR3 has 16 amino acids. Here the CDR3 DNA reads TGCAGTGCTAGAGTCCTCGGGCGGGCTAGCACAGATACGCAGTATTTT. It yields the protein CSARVLGRASTDTQYF.

This clonotype was observed many times. V gene TRBV7-2 combines with J gene TRBJ2-5; a weak D match, TRBD2 (6 bases). CDR1 is SGHTA, CDR2 FQGNSA, per germline. This CDR3 comprises 17 residues. The V end was cut by 4 bases, the J end by 7 bases, with 25 bases between. The CDR3 sequence is CASSSWGVMGYLGTQYF. The CDR3 bases are TGTGCCAGCAGCTCTTGGGGGGTGATGGGGTACCTCGGGACCCAGTACTTC.

The chain links TRBV25-1 to TRBJ2-2, with D maybe TRBD1 (5 bases). Germline V CDR1 and CDR2: MGHDK, SYGVNS. This CDR3 contains 14 residues. The V end was cut by 5 bases, the J end by 4 bases, with 11 bases between. CDR3 coding DNA: TGTGCCAGCAGTTTAAACCAGGGCACCGGGGAGCTGTTTTTT. Translation gives CASSLNQGTGELFF. Full variable domain (remainder filled in from reference TRBV25-1 and TRBJ2-2): EADIYQTPRYLVIGTGKKITLECSQTMGHDKMYWYQQDPGMELHLIHYSYGVNSTEKGDLSSESTVSRIRTEHFPLTLESARPSHTSQYLCASSLNQGTGELFFGEGSRLTVL.

This clonotype occurred many times. The J gene is TRBJ2-5, the V gene TRBV9; 8 nucleotides match TRBD2. The V and J ends lost 0 bases and 2 bases, in that order; junction bases with no gene match: 6. This CDR3 contains 16 residues. Germline CDR1 reads SGDLS; CDR2 reads YYNGEE. DNA of the CDR3: TGTGCCAGCAGCGTAGCTACCGGGGGGGGGCAAGAGACCCAGTACTTC. Translation: CASSVATGGGQETQYF.

This clonotype was seen ten or more times. V usage is TRBV6-5 and J usage is TRBJ2-7; the match to TRBD2 covers 9 bases. V shed 1 base, J shed 2 bases, and the junction held 3 bases outside the gene matches. The CDR3 runs to 15 residues. Germline values: CDR1 MNHEY, CDR2 SVGAGI. Here the CDR3 reads CASSYFQRGAYEQYF. Here the CDR3 DNA reads TGTGCCAGCAGTTACTTCCAGCGGGGGGCCTACGAGCAGTACTTC.

The chain has TRBV20-1 and TRBJ2-7, with D unclear. Deletions cut 7 bases from V and 2 bases from J, with 9 bases between. CDR3 length: 11 amino acids. In germline, CDR1 is DFQATT, CDR2 SNEGSKA (reference sequence). In nucleotides, the CDR3 is TGCAGTGTTTCGAGTACCTACGAGCAGTACTTC. Translated, it gives CSVSSTYEQYF.

This clonotype showed up many times. The chain combines TRBV5-1 with TRBJ1-3, with 9 bases matching TRBD1. V was pared by 4 bases and J by 6 bases, with 8 bases of the junction left unmatched. The germline V gene encodes CDR1 SGHRS and CDR2 YFSETQ. This CDR3 has 15 amino acids. The CDR3 nucleotides are TGCGCCAGCAGCCCTACAGGGGGCGGAGTAAACACCATATATTTT. Amino acids: CASSPTGGGVNTIYF.

The V and J genes are TRBV29-1 and TRBJ2-1; 8 bases are a match to TRBD2. This CDR3 region has 15 residues. The trim removed 3 bases at V and 6 bases at J, leaving 10 bases unmatched. Germline CDR1 and CDR2: SQVTM and ANQGSEA. DNA for the CDR3: TGCAGCGTTGATTACCCCGGGAGGGCCCTCAATGAGCAGTTCTTC. It encodes CSVDYPGRALNEQFF.

This clonotype is a singleton in its sample. A much larger clonotype is one base distant, so this may be a read error. The CDR3 bases are TGTGCCAGCAGGAGGAAAGCTCTGGGGGAAAAACTGTTTTTT. This encodes CASRRKALGEKLFF. The chain has TRBV2 and TRBJ1-4; no clear D gene. The CDR3 is made up of 14 amino acids. Trimming left V 6 bases short and J 8 bases short, with 16 bases between. Germline CDR1 SNHLY, CDR2 FYNNEI.

Ten or more counts support this clonotype. The chain has TRBV20-1 and TRBJ1-3; 7 positions match TRBD1. Germline CDR1 DFQATT, CDR2 SNEGSKA (reference sequence). V was clipped by 4 bases and J by 4 bases; unmatched bases: 1. CDR3 size: 12 residues. The CDR3 spells CSAKTGGNTIYF. In DNA, the CDR3 is TGCAGTGCTAAGACAGGGGGAAACACCATATATTTT.

The CDR3 coding sequence is TGTGCCAGCAGCGCACGACAGGGTGTCGAGCAGTACTTC. This gives the protein CASSARQGVEQYF. The chain combines TRBV7-6 with TRBJ2-7; TRBD1 matches at 7 bases. This CDR3 region has 13 residues. Losses at the gene ends were 5 bases for V and 6 bases for J; bases not matched to a gene: 7. Looked up from germline, CDR1 is SGHVS and CDR2 is FNYEAQ. Full variable domain (rest looked up from reference TRBV7-6 and TRBJ2-7): GAGVSQSPRYKVTKRGQDVALRCDPISGHVSLYWYRQALGQGPEFLTYFNYEAQQDKSGLPNDRFSAERPEGSISTLTIQRTEQRDSAMYRCASSARQGVEQYFGPGTRLTVT.

This clonotype turned up a few times. A much larger clone lies a single base off, so this may be a read error. J is TRBJ2-1 and V is TRBV20-1, with 10 bases matching TRBD2. CDR3 length equals 14 residues. The germline gives CDR1 DFQATT, CDR2 SNEGSKA (reference sequence). CDR3 in amino acids: CGARSSGGIYEQFF. CDR3 nucleotide sequence: TGCGGTGCCCGGTCTAGCGGGGGTATCTATGAGCAGTTCTTC.

The gene calls are TRBV19 and TRBJ2-7, with D perhaps matching TRBD1 (5 bases). The V gene lost 10 bases and the J gene lost 3 bases, with 10 bases spanning the gap. CDR3 length equals 11 residues. Germline V CDR1 and CDR2: LNHDA, SQIVND (reference sequence). CDR3 amino acids: CATDQGYEQYF. As DNA, the CDR3 is TGTGCCACAGACCAGGGCTACGAGCAGTACTTC. Supplemented by reference TRBV19 and TRBJ2-7, the full variable domain reads DGGITQSPKYLFRKEGQNVTLSCEQNLNHDAMYWYRQDPGQGLRLIYYSQIVNDFQKGDIAEGYSVSREKKESFPLTVTSAQKNPTAFYLCATDQGYEQYFGPGTRLTVT.

V usage is TRBV20-1 and J usage is TRBJ1-2, with D possibly matching TRBD1 (5 bases). V lost 6 bases to trimming and J lost 4 bases, with 12 bases between them. The CDR3 is 12 residues long. Per germline, CDR1 DFQATT and CDR2 SNEGSKA (reference sequence). CDR3 nucleotide sequence: TGCAGTGCCCCGGGGGAAGGCTATGGCTACACCTTC. Translated, it gives CSAPGEGYGYTF.

This clonotype was seen repeatedly, ten times or more. The chain recombines TRBV6-6 with TRBJ2-1; D might be TRBD2 (6 bases). The CDR3 has 13 residues. V lost 7 bases, J lost 12 bases, and 19 bases lay in between. Germline V gene sequence: CDR1 MNHNY, CDR2 SVGAGI (reference sequence). The CDR3 bases are TGTGCCAGCACCCAAACAGAGACTAGGTCGCAGTTCTTC. Translation: CASTQTETRSQFF.

This clonotype has a count of ten or more. The V call is TRBV2, the J call TRBJ1-5; maybe TRBD1 (6 bases). Trimming took 2 bases from V and 8 from J, leaving 13 bases between them. Germline V gene sequence: CDR1 SNHLY, CDR2 FYNNEI. CDR3 length: 14 amino acids. The CDR3 here is CASSERTGPKPQHF. The CDR3, as DNA: TGTGCCAGCAGTGAAAGAACAGGGCCTAAGCCCCAGCATTTT.

This clonotype was counted a few times. The chain has TRBV6-5 and TRBJ1-1, with D possibly being TRBD1 (6 bases). The CDR3 consists of 16 residues. V shed 6 bases and J shed 1 base, with 18 bases lying between them. Germline CDR1 is MNHEY and CDR2 is SVGAGI. The CDR3 region is CASSYTRTVANTEAFF. The CDR3 nucleotides are TGTGCCAGCAGCTACACCCGGACAGTAGCGAACACTGAAGCTTTCTTT.

In its sample, this clonotype was seen many times. J is TRBJ2-5 and V is TRBV2; 8 nucleotides align to TRBD1. The germline CDR1 and CDR2 sequences are SNHLY and FYNNEI. V gave up 6 bases and J gave up 3 bases; unmatched junction bases: 6. The CDR3 is 14 amino acids. The CDR3 loop is CASREATGEETQYF. The CDR3 region has the DNA TGTGCCAGCAGGGAGGCGACAGGGGAAGAGACCCAGTACTTC.

This clonotype was found many times. The chain recombines TRBV2 with TRBJ2-7; D call uncertain. This CDR3 spans 15 amino acids. Deletions cut 2 bases from V and 1 base from J, with 12 bases between. Germline CDR1 is SNHLY and CDR2 is FYNNEI. CDR3 bases: TGTGCCAGCAGTGAATTCGTATTAACATCCTACGAGCAGTACTTC. This sequence encodes CASSEFVLTSYEQYF.

Comment on this clonotype: Possible read error: a much larger clone is one base away. The chain's CDR3 is CASRSAGGSEKLFF. CDR3 DNA sequence: TGTGCCAGCAGGTCAGCGGGGGGTAGTGAAAAACTGTTTTTT. The chain carries TRBV9 and TRBJ1-4, with D possibly TRBD1 on 5 matching bases. This CDR3 region has 14 residues. Trimming took 5 bases from V and 7 from J, leaving 15 bases between them. Germline-derived CDR1 and CDR2 are SGDLS and YYNGEE.

J is TRBJ2-7 and V is TRBV7-9; TRBD1 is a possible D gene (5 bases). CDR1 and CDR2 from the germline V gene are SEHNR and FQNEAQ (reference sequence). CDR3 length equals 14 residues. Trimming removed 4 bases at V and 0 bases at J, with 10 bases between. The CDR3 sequence: CASSYRGVSYEQYF. CDR3 DNA sequence: TGTGCCAGCAGCTATAGGGGTGTCTCCTACGAGCAGTACTTC.

The CDR3 is CASSLEGTYEQYF. DNA for the CDR3: TGTGCCAGCAGTTTAGAGGGGACCTACGAGCAGTACTTC. The V and J genes are TRBV12-3 or TRBV12-4 and TRBJ2-7, with D perhaps TRBD1 (5 bases). Trimming took off 1 base at V and 2 bases at J, with 6 bases between the two ends. The CDR3 has 13 amino acids.

Within the sample, this clonotype is medium-sized. This chain uses TRBV15 with TRBJ2-5; 8 positions agree with TRBD2. The CDR3 spans 13 residues. Unmatched junction bases numbered 1, after V lost 2 bases and J lost 5 bases. The germline V gene has CDR1 LNHNV and CDR2 YYDKDF (reference sequence). CDR3 amino acids: CATSRIAGETQYF. The CDR3 DNA follows: TGTGCCACCAGCAGAATAGCGGGGGAGACCCAGTACTTC.

This clonotype has at least ten counts. The V call is TRBV24-1, the J call TRBJ1-2; TRBD1 is a possible D gene (5 bases). This CDR3 has 12 residues. The ends were cut back, 12 bases at V and 0 bases at J, with 10 bases in the middle. Germline CDR1 KGHDR, CDR2 SFDVKD. CDR3 DNA: TGTGCCCCGGGGCCAGCTAACTATGGCTACACCTTC. This encodes CAPGPANYGYTF.

The chain links TRBV7-2 to TRBJ1-4; possibly TRBD1 for D (6 bases). V gave up 2 bases and J gave up 7 bases, with 14 bases separating them. This CDR3 comprises 15 residues. The germline CDR1 and CDR2 sequences are SGHTA and FQGNSA. Written as DNA, the CDR3 is TGTGCCAGCAGCTTAACGGGGGGGGCGCCTGAAAAACTGTTTTTT. It yields the protein CASSLTGGAPEKLFF.

The chain is built from TRBV28 and TRBJ1-5; no clear D gene. The germline gives CDR1 MDHEN, CDR2 SYDVKM. This CDR3 is built from 13 residues. Trimming took 5 bases from V and 5 from J, leaving 10 bases between them. This chain's CDR3 is CASSRTVDQPQHF. As DNA, the CDR3 is TGTGCCAGCAGTCGAACAGTAGATCAGCCCCAGCATTTT.

This clonotype was counted many times. This rearrangement joins TRBV9 to TRBJ2-3; D is possibly TRBD1 (6 bases). Germline CDR1 and CDR2: SGDLS and YYNGEE. CDR3 length: 15 residues. Trimming took off 0 bases at V and 3 bases at J, with 11 bases between the two ends. As DNA, the CDR3 is TGTGCCAGCAGCGTAGGGACAGTCAGAACAGATACGCAGTATTTT. This sequence encodes CASSVGTVRTDTQYF. Full variable domain (outside the CDR3, taken from reference TRBV9 and TRBJ2-3): DSGVTQTPKHLITATGQRVTLRCSPRSGDLSVYWYQQSLDQGLQFLIQYYNGEERAKGNILERFSAQQFPDLHSELNLSSLELGDSALYFCASSVGTVRTDTQYFGPGTRLTVL.

This clonotype was counted only a few times. J is TRBJ2-5 and V is TRBV6-2 or TRBV6-3; 8 positions agree with TRBD1. This CDR3 comprises 18 residues. The germline V gene has CDR1 MNHEY and CDR2 SVGEGT. Germline trimming cut 5 bases from V and 4 bases from J; bases unmatched to any gene: 18. The CDR3 DNA is TGTGCCAGCAGTCCTTTACCCGCCGCCGGACAGGGTGGAGAGACCCAGTACTTC. This encodes CASSPLPAAGQGGETQYF.